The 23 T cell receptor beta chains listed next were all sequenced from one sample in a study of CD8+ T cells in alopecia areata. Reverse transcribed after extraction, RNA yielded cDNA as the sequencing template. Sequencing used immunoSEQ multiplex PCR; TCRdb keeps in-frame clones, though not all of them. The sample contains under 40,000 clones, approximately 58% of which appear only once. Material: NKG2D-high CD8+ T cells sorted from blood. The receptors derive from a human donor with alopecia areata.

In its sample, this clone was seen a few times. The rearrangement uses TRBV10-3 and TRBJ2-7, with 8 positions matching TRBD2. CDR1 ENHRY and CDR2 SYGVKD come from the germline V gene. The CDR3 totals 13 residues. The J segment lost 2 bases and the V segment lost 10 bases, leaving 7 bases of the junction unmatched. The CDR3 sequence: CATSSGLAYEQYF. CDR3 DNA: TGTGCCACCTCTAGCGGGTTGGCCTACGAGCAGTACTTC.

The CDR3 nucleotides read TGTGCCAGCACCTCCCTCGGGCAGGGGAACTATGGCTACACCTTC. It codes for CASTSLGQGNYGYTF. V usage is TRBV27 and J usage is TRBJ1-2, with D perhaps matching TRBD1 (6 bases). The V end lost 7 bases, the J end lost 2 bases, and 17 bases lay between the germline ends. The CDR3 length is 15 residues. CDR1 MNHEY and CDR2 SMNVEV come from the germline V gene (reference sequence).

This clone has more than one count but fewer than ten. The CDR3, as DNA: TGTGCCAGCAGTGACGCGGGGGGGGCGAATGAGCAGTTCTTC. This gives the protein CASSDAGGANEQFF. V usage is TRBV6-4 and J usage is TRBJ2-1, with 9 bases matching TRBD2. This CDR3 is 14 amino acids long. J was trimmed by 7 bases and V by 2 bases; bases with no gene match: 3. Germline V gives CDR1 MRHNA, CDR2 SNTAGT.

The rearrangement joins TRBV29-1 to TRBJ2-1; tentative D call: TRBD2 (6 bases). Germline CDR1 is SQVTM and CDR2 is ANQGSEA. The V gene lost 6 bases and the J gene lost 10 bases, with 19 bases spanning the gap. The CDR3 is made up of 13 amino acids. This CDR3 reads CSVPLGRLGEQFF. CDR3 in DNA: TGCAGCGTGCCCCTAGGGAGACTAGGCGAGCAGTTCTTC.

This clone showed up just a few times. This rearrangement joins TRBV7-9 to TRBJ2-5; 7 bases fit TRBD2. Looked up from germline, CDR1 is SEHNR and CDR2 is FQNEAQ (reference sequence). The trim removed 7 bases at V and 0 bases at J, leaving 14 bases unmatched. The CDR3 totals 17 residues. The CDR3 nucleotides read TGTGCCAGCACCCCTTGGGGGGGACCCAGGTACCAAGAGACCCAGTACTTC. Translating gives CASTPWGGPRYQETQYF.

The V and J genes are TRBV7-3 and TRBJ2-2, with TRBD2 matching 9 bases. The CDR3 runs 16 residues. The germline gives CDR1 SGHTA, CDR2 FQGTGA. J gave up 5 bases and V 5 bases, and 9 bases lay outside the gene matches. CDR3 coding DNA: TGTGCCAGCAGCCATATAGCGGGAGTGGCTACCGGGGAGCTGTTTTTT. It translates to CASSHIAGVATGELFF.

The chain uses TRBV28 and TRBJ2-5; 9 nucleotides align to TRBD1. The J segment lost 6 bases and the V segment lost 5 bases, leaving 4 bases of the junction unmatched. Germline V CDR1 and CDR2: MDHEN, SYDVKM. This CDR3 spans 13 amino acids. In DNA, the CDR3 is TGTGCCAGCAGTCAAGACAGGGGGAAGACCCAGTACTTC. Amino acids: CASSQDRGKTQYF. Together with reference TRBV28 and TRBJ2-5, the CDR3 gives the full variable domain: DVKVTQSSRYLVKRTGEKVFLECVQDMDHENMFWYRQDPGLGLRLIYFSYDVKMKEKGDIPEGYSVSREKKERFSLILESASTNQTSMYLCASSQDRGKTQYFGPGTRLLVL.

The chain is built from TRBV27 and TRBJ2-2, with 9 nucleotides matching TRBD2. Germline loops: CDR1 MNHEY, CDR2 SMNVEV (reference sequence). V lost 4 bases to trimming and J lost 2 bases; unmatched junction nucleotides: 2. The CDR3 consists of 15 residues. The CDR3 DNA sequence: TGTGCCAGCAGTTCTAGCGGGGTTAACACCGGGGAGCTGTTTTTT. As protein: CASSSSGVNTGELFF.

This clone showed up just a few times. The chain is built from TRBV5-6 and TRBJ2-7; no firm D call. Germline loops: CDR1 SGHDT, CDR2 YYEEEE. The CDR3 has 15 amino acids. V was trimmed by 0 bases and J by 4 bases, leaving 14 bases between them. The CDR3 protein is CASSLGQHYGYEQYF. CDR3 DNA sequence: TGTGCCAGCAGCTTGGGGCAGCACTACGGGTACGAGCAGTACTTC.

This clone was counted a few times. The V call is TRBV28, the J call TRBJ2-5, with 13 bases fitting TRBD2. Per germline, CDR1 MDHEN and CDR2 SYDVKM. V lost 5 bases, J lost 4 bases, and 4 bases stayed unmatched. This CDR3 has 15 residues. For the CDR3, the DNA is TGTGCCAGCAGTCCTAGACTAGCGGGAGGAGAGACCCAGTACTTC. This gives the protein CASSPRLAGGETQYF.

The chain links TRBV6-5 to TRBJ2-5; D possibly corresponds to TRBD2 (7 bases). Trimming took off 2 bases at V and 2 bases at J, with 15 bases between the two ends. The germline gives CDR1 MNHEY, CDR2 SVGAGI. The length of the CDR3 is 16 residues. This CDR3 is CASSYRGDRGQETQYF. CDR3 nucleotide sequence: TGTGCCAGCAGTTACCGGGGGGATAGGGGGCAAGAGACCCAGTACTTC.

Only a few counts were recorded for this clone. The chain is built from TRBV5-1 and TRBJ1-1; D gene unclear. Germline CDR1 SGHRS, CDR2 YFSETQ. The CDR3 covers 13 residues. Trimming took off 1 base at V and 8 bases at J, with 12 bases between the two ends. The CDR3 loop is CASSLRQYGEAFF. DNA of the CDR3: TGCGCCAGCAGCTTGAGGCAATACGGGGAAGCTTTCTTT.

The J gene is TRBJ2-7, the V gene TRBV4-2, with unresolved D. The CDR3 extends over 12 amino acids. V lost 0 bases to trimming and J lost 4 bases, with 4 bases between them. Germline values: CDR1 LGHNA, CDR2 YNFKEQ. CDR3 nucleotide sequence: TGTGCCAGCAGCCAAGACACTTACGAGCAGTACTTC. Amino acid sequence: CASSQDTYEQYF.

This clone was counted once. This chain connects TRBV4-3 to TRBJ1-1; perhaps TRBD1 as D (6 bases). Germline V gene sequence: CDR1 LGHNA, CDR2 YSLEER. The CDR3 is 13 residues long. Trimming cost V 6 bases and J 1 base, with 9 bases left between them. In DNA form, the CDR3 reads TGCGCCAGCAGTAAACAGGGGAACACTGAAGCTTTCTTT. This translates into CASSKQGNTEAFF.

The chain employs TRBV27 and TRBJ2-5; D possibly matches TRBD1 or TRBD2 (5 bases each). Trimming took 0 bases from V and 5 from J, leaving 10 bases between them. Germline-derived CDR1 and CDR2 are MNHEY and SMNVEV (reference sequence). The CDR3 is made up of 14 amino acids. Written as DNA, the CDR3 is TGTGCCAGCAGTTTATCGGGGGATGCGGAGACCCAGTACTTC. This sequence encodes CASSLSGDAETQYF.

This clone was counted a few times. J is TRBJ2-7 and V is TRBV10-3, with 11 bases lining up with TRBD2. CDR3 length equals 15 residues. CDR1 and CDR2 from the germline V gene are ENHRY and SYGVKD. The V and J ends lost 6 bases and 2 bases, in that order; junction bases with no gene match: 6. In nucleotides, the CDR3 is TGTGCCATCAGACTCGGGACTAGCGGAACCTACGAGCAGTACTTC. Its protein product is CAIRLGTSGTYEQYF.

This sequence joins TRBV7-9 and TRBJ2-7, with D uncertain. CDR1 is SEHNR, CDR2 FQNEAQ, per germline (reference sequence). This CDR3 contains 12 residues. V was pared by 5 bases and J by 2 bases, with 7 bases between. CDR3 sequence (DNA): TGTGCCAGCAGCCCACGAACCTACGAGCAGTACTTC. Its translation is CASSPRTYEQYF. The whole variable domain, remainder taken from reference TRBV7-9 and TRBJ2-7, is DTGVSQNPRHKITKRGQNVTFRCDPISEHNRLYWYRQTLGQGPEFLTYFQNEAQLEKSRLLSDRFSAERPKGSFSTLEIQRTEQGDSAMYLCASSPRTYEQYFGPGTRLTVT.

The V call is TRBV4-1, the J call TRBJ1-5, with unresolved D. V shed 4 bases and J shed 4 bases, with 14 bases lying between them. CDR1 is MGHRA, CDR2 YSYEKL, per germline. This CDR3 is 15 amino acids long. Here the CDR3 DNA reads TGCGCCAGCAGCCTCCTGGGGAGGGCTAATCAGCCCCAGCATTTT. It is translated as CASSLLGRANQPQHF.

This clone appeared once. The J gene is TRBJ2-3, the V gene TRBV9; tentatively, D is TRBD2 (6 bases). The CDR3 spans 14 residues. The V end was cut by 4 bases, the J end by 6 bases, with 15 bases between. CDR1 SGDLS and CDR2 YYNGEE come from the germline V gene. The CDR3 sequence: CASSPGDVFDTQYF. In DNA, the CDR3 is TGTGCCAGCAGCCCGGGGGATGTATTCGATACGCAGTATTTT. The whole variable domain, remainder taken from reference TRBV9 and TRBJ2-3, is DSGVTQTPKHLITATGQRVTLRCSPRSGDLSVYWYQQSLDQGLQFLIQYYNGEERAKGNILERFSAQQFPDLHSELNLSSLELGDSALYFCASSPGDVFDTQYFGPGTRLTVL.

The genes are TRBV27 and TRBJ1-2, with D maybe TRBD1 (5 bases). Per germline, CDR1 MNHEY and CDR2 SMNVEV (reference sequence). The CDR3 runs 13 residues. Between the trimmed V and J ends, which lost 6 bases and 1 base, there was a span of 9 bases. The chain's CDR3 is CASSAGGNYGYTF. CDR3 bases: TGTGCCAGCAGCGCGGGGGGTAACTATGGCTACACCTTC.

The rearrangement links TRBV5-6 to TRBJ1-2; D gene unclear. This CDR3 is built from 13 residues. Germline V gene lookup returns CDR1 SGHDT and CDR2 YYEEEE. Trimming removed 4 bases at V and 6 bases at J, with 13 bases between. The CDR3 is CASSIGNLDGYTF. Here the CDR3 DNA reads TGTGCCAGCAGCATCGGGAACCTCGATGGCTACACCTTC. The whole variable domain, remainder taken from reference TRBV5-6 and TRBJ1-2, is DAGVTQSPTHLIKTRGQQVTLRCSPKSGHDTVSWYQQALGQGPQFIFQYYEEEERQRGNFPDRFSGHQFPNYSSELNVNALLLGDSALYLCASSIGNLDGYTFGSGTRLTVV.

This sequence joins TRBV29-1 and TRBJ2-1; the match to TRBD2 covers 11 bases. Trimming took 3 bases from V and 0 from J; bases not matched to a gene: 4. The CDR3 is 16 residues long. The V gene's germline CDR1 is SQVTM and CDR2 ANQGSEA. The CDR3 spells CSVEGLAASSYNEQFF. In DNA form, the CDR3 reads TGCAGCGTTGAGGGACTAGCGGCTAGCTCCTACAATGAGCAGTTCTTC.

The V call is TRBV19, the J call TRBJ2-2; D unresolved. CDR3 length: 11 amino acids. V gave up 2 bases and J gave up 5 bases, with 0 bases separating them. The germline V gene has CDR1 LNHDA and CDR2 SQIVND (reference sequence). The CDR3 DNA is TGTGCCAGTAGTATAACCGGGGAGCTGTTTTTT. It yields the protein CASSITGELFF.